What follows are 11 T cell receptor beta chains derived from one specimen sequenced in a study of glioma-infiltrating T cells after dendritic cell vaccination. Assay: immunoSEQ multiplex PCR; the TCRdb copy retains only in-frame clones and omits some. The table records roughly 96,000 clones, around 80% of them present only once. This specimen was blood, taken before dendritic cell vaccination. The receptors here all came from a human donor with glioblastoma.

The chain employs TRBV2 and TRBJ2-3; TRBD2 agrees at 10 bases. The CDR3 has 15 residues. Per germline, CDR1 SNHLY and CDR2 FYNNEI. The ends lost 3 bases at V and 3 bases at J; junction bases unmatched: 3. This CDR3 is CASSDRLAGTDTQYF. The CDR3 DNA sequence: TGTGCCAGCAGTGATCGACTAGCGGGTACAGATACGCAGTATTTT.

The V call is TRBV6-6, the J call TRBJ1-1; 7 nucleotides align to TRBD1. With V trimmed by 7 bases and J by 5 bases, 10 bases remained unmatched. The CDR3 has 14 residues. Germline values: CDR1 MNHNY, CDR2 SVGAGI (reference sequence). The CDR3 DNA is TGTGCCAGCATTCCGAGACAGGGCGGGACTGAAGCTTTCTTT. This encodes CASIPRQGGTEAFF.

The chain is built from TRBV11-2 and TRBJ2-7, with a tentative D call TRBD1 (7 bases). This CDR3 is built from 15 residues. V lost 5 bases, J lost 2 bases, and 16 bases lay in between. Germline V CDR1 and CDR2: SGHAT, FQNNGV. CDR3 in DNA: TGTGCCAGCAGCCCCCTGACAGGGACTCCCTACGAGCAGTACTTC. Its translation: CASSPLTGTPYEQYF.

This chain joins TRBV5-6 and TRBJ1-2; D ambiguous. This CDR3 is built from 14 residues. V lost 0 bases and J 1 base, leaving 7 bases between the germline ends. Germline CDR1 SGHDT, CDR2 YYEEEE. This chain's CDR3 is CASSLESGNYGYTF. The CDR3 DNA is TGTGCCAGCAGCTTGGAGTCGGGTAACTATGGCTACACCTTC. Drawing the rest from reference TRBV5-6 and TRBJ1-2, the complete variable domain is DAGVTQSPTHLIKTRGQQVTLRCSPKSGHDTVSWYQQALGQGPQFIFQYYEEEERQRGNFPDRFSGHQFPNYSSELNVNALLLGDSALYLCASSLESGNYGYTFGSGTRLTVV.

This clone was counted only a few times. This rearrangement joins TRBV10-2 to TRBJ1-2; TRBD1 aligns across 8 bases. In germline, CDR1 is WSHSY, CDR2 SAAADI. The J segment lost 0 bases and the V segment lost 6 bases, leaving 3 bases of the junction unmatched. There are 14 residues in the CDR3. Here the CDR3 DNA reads TGCGCCAGCAGCCGGGGACAGGCTAACTATGGCTACACCTTC. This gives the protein CASSRGQANYGYTF.

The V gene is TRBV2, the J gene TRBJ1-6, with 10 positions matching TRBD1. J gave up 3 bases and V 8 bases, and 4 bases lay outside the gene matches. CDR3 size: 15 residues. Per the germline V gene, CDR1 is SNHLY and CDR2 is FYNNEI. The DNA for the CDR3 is TGTGCCAGCGGGCGGGACAGGGGCTATAATTCACCCCTCCACTTT. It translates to CASGRDRGYNSPLHF. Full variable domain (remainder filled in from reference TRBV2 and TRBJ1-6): EPEVTQTPSHQVTQMGQEVILRCVPISNHLYFYWYRQILGQKVEFLVSFYNNEISEKSEIFDDQFSVERPDGSNFTLKIRSTKLEDSAMYFCASGRDRGYNSPLHFGNGTRLTVT.

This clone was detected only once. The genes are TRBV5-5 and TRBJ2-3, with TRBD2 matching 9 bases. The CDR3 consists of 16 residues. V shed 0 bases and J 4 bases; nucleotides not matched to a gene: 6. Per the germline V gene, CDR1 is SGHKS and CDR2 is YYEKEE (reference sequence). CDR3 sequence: CASSLEISGSPDTQYF. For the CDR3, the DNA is TGTGCCAGCAGCTTGGAAATTAGCGGGAGCCCAGATACGCAGTATTTT.

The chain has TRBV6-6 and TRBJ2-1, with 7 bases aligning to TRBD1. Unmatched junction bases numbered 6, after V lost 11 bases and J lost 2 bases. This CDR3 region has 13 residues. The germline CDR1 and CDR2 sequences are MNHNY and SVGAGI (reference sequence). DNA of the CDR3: TGTGCCGGGGCGGACAGGACCTACAATGAGCAGTTCTTC. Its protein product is CAGADRTYNEQFF.

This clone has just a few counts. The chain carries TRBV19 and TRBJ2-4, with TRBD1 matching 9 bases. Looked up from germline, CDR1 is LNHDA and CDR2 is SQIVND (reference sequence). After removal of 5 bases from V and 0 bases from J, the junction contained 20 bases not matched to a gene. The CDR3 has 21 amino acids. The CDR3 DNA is TGTGCCAGTAGTTCACGGGCCCCGGGACAGGGTAGGGGAGTAGCCAAAAACATTCAGTACTTC. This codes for CASSSRAPGQGRGVAKNIQYF.

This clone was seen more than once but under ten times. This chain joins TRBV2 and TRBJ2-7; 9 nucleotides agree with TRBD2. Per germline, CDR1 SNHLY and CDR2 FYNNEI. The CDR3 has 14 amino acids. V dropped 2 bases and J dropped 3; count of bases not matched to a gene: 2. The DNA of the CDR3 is TGTGCCAGCAGTGAACTACTAGCGGGCTACGAGCAGTACTTC. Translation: CASSELLAGYEQYF.

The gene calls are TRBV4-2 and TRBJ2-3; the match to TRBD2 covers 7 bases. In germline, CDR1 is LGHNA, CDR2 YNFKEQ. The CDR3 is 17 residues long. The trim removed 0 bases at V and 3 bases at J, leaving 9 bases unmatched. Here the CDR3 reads CASSQDRGAGETDTQYF. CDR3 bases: TGTGCCAGCAGCCAAGATCGTGGGGCGGGGGAAACAGATACGCAGTATTTT.